This T cell receptor (beta chain) is from a study of Graves' ophthalmopathy and Graves' hyperthyroidism. RNA served as the template for amplifying TCR beta CDR3 regions. The library came from an HTBI-primed first-round RT-PCR and a second-round multiplex PCR. Each CDR3 protein gets one entry after TCRdb re-called the multiplex PCR reads with MiXCR. The repertoire consists of just over 600,000 distinct CDR3 sequences, with about 20% occurring once and the leading ten covering around 6.9%. The sequence was collected from a young woman with stable Graves' hyperthyroidism. Some clones in this sample may be carry-over from other donors' samples. The sequencing sample was made of peripheral blood.

CDR3 residues: CASSYSRGYDTEAFF. CDR3 DNA: TGTGCCAGCAGTTACTCGCGAGGGTATGACACTGAAGCTTTCTTT. The V gene is TRBV6-5, the J gene TRBJ1-1; D gene uncertain. Trimming pared 0 bases from V and 3 bases from J, leaving 11 bases between. CDR1 is MNHEY, CDR2 SVGAGI, per germline. The length of the CDR3 is 15 residues.